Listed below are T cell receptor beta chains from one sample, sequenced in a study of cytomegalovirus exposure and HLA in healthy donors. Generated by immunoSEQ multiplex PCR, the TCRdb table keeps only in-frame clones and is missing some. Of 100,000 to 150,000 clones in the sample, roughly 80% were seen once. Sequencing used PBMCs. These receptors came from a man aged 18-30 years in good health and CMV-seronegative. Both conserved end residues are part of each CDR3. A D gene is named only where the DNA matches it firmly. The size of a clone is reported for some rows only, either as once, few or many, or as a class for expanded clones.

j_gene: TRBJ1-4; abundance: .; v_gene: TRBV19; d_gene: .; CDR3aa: CASSPRRTDEKLFF; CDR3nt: TGTGCCAGTAGCCCCAGGAGGACGGATGAAAAACTGTTTTTT
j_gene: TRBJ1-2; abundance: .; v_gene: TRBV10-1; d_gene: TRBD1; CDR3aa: CASSADRAPSRYGYTF; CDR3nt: TGCGCCAGCAGTGCGGACAGGGCCCCTTCTAGGTATGGCTACACCTTC
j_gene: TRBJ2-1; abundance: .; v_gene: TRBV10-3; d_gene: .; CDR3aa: CAISVTGTFLNEQFF; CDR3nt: TGTGCCATCAGTGTTACAGGTACCTTCCTAAATGAGCAGTTCTTC
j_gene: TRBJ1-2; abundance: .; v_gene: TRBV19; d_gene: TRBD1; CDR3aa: CASSNRGQEIVHGYTF; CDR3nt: TGTGCCAGTAGTAACCGAGGACAGGAGATTGTCCATGGCTACACCTTC
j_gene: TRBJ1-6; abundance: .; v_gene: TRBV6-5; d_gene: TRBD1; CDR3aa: CASSLGQGRNSPLHF; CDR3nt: TGTGCCAGCAGCCTTGGACAGGGCCGTAATTCACCCCTCCACTTT
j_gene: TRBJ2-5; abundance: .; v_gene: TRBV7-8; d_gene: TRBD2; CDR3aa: CASSFGLAGVETQYF; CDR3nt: TGTGCCAGCAGCTTCGGACTAGCGGGGGTAGAGACCCAGTACTTC
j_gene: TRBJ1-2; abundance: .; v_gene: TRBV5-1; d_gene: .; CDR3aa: CASSPRDLGHGYTF; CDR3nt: TGCGCCAGCAGCCCCCGGGACTTGGGCCATGGCTACACCTTC
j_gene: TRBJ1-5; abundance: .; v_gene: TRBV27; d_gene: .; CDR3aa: CASSLWQGSNQPQHF; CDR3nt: TGTGCCAGCAGTTTATGGCAGGGGAGCAATCAGCCCCAGCATTTT
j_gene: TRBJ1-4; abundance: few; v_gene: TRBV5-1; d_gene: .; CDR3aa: CASSFNSGGTNEKLFF; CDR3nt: TGCGCCAGCAGCTTCAATTCCGGGGGGACTAATGAAAAACTGTTTTTT
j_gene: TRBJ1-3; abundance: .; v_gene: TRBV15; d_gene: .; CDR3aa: CATSRERTEGNTIYF; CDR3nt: TGTGCCACCAGCAGAGAAAGGACAGAAGGAAACACCATATATTTT
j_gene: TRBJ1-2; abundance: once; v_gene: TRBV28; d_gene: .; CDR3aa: CASSPRTDSNYGYTF; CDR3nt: TGTGCCAGCAGCCCAAGGACAGACTCTAACTATGGCTACACCTTC
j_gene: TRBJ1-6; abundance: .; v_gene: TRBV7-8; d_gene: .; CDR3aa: CASSLILDGVSPLHF; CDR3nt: TGTGCCAGCAGCTTAATTTTGGACGGGGTCTCACCCCTCCACTTT
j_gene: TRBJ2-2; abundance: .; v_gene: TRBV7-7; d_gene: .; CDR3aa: CASSLGQTGELFF; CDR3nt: TGTGCCAGCAGCCTGGGACAAACCGGGGAGCTGTTTTTT
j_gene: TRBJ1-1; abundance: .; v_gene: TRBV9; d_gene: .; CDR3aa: CASSVDSRISARTEAFF; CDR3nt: TGTGCCAGCAGCGTAGATAGCCGGATCTCTGCTCGCACTGAAGCTTTCTTT
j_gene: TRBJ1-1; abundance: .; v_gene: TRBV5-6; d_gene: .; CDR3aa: CASSLGGLDEAFF; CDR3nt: TGTGCCAGCAGCTTAGGGGGATTGGATGAAGCTTTCTTT
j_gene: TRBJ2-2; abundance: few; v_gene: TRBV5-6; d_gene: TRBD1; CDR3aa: CASSLGRTGAFTGELFF; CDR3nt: TGTGCCAGCAGCTTGGGGCGGACAGGGGCCTTCACCGGGGAGCTGTTTTTT
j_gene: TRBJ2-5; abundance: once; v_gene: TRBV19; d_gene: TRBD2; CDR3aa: CASSIGGGRGPAETQYF; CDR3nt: TGTGCCAGTAGTATTGGGGGCGGGAGGGGGCCGGCAGAGACCCAGTACTTC